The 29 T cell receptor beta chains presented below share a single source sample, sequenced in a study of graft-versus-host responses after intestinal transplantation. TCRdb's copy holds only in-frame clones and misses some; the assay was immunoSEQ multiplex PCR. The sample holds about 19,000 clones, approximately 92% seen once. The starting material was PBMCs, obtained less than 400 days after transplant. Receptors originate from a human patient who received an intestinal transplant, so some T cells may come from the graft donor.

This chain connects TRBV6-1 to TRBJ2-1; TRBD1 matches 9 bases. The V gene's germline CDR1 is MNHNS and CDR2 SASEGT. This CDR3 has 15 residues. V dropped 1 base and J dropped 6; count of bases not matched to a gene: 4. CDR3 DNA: TGTGCCAGCAGTGAAGTCGAGACAGGGGGCAATGAGCAGTTCTTC. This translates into CASSEVETGGNEQFF.

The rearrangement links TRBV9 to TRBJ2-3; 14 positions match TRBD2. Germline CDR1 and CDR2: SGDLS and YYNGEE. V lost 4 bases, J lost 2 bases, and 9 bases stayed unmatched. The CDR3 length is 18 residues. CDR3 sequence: CASSTDPGLAGVTDTQYF. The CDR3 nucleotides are TGTGCCAGCAGCACTGACCCGGGACTAGCGGGAGTCACAGATACGCAGTATTTT. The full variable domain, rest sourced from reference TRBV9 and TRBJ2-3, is DSGVTQTPKHLITATGQRVTLRCSPRSGDLSVYWYQQSLDQGLQFLIQYYNGEERAKGNILERFSAQQFPDLHSELNLSSLELGDSALYFCASSTDPGLAGVTDTQYFGPGTRLTVL.

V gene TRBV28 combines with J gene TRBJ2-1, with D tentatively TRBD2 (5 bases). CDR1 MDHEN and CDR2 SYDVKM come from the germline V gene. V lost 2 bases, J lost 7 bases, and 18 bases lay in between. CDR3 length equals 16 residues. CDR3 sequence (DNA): TGTGCCAGCAGTTTACCTTCTAGTTCGGGATGGAATGAGCAGTTCTTC. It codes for CASSLPSSSGWNEQFF.

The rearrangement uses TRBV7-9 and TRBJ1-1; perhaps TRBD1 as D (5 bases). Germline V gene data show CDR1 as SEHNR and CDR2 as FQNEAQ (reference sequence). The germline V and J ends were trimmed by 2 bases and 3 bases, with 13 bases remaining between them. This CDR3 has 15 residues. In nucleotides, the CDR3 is TGTGCCAGCAGCTTAAAGGCAGGGAGGGACACTGAAGCTTTCTTT. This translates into CASSLKAGRDTEAFF. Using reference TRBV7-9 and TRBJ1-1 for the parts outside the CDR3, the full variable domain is DTGVSQNPRHKITKRGQNVTFRCDPISEHNRLYWYRQTLGQGPEFLTYFQNEAQLEKSRLLSDRFSAERPKGSFSTLEIQRTEQGDSAMYLCASSLKAGRDTEAFFGQGTRLTVV.

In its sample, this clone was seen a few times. The CDR3 DNA reads as TGTGCCAGCAGTGAACATGCCGGGGCTAATGAAAAACTGTTTTTT. Its translation is CASSEHAGANEKLFF. This chain joins TRBV25-1 and TRBJ1-4; no clear D. With 2 bases removed from V and 3 bases from J, the gap between germline ends came to 10 bases. This CDR3 is 15 amino acids long. Germline assignment: CDR1 MGHDK and CDR2 SYGVNS.

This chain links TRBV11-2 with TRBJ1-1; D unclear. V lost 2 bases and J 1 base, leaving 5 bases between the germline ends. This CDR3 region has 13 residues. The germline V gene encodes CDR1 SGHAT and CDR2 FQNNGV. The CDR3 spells CASSLLGNTEAFF. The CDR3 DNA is TGTGCCAGCAGCTTACTAGGGAACACTGAAGCTTTCTTT.

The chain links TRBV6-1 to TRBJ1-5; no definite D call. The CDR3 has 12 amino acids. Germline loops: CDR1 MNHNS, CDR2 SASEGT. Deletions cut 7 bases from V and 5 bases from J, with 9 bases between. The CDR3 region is CASTRGDQPQHF. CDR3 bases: TGTGCCAGCACGCGCGGCGATCAGCCCCAGCATTTT.

The CDR3 is CASSPAEGTPGDGYTF. The CDR3 DNA reads as TGCGCCAGCAGCCCAGCGGAGGGGACTCCGGGGGATGGCTACACCTTC. This chain joins TRBV4-1 and TRBJ1-2; D is perhaps TRBD1 (5 bases). CDR1 and CDR2 (germline): MGHRA, YSYEKL. The CDR3 totals 16 residues. V was trimmed by 4 bases and J by 6 bases, leaving 21 bases between them.

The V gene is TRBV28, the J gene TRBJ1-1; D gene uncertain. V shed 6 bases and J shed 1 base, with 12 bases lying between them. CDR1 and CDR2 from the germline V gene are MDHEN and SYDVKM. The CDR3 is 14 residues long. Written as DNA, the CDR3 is TGTGCCAGCAGCGGGCAGGATGGGAACACTGAAGCTTTCTTT. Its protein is CASSGQDGNTEAFF. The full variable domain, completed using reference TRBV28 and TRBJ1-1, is DVKVTQSSRYLVKRTGEKVFLECVQDMDHENMFWYRQDPGLGLRLIYFSYDVKMKEKGDIPEGYSVSREKKERFSLILESASTNQTSMYLCASSGQDGNTEAFFGQGTRLTVV.

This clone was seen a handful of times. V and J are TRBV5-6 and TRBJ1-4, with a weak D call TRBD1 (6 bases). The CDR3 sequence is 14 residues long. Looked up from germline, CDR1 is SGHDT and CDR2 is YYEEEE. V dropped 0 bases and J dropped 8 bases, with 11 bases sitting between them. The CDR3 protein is CASSLVGGKEKLFF. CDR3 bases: TGTGCCAGCAGCTTGGTAGGGGGGAAAGAAAAACTGTTTTTT.

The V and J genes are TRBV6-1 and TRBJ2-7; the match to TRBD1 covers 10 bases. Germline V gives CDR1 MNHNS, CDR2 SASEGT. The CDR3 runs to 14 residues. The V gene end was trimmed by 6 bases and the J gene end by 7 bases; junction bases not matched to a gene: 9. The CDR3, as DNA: TGTGCCAGCAGGAGGGGACAGGGGAGGTATGAGCAGTACTTC. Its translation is CASRRGQGRYEQYF.

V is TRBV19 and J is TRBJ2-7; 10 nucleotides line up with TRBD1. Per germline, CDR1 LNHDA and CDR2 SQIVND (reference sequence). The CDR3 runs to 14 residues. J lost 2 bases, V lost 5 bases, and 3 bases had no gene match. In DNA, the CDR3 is TGTGCCAGTAGTCTCGGGACAGGGGCCTACGAGCAGTACTTC. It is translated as CASSLGTGAYEQYF.

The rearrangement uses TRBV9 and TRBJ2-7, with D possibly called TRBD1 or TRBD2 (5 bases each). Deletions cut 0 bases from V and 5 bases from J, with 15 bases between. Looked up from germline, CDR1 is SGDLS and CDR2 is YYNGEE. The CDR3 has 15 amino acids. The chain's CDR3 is CASSVAVGRGDEQYF. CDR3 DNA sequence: TGTGCCAGCAGCGTAGCCGTAGGACGAGGGGACGAGCAGTACTTC.

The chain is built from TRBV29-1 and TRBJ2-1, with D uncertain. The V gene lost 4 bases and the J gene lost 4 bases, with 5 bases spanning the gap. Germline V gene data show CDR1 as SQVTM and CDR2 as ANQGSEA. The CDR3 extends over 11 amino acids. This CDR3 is CSVGNYNEQFF. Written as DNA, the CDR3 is TGCAGCGTTGGGAATTACAATGAGCAGTTCTTC.

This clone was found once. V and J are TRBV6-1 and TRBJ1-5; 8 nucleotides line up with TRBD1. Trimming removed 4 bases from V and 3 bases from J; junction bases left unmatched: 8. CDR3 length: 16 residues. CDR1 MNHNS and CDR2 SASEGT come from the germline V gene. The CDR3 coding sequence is TGTGCCAGCAGTGGACGTGGACAGGGAACCAATCAGCCCCAGCATTTT. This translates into CASSGRGQGTNQPQHF.

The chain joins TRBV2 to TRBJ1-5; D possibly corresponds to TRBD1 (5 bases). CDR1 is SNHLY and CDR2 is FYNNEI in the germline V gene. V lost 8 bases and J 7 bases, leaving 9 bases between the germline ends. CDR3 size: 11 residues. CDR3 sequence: CASGAPQPQHF. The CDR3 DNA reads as TGTGCCAGCGGGGCTCCCCAGCCCCAGCATTTT.

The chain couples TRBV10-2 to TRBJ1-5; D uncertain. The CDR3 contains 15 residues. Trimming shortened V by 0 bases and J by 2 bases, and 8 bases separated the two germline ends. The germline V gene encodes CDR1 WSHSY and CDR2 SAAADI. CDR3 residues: CASSESSGGNQPQHF. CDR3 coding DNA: TGCGCCAGCAGTGAGTCCTCAGGAGGCAATCAGCCCCAGCATTTT.

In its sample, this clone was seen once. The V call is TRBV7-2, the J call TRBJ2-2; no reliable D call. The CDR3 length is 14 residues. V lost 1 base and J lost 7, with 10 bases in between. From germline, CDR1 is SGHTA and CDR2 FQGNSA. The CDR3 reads CASSLVVPIGELFF. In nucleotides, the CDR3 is TGTGCCAGCAGCTTAGTGGTCCCTATCGGGGAGCTGTTTTTT.

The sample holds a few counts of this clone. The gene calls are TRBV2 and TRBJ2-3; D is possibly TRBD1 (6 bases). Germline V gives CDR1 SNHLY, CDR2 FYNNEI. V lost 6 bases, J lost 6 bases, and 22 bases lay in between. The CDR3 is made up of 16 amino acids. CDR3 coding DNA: TGTGCCAGCAGCTCCGGACAGCCAGTGAGTTGGGATACGCAGTATTTT. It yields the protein CASSSGQPVSWDTQYF.

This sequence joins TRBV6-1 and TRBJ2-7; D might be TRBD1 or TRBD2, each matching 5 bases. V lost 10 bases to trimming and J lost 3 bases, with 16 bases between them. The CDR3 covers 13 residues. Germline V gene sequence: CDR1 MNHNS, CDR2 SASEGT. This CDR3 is CATAPGTNYEQYF. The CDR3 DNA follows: TGTGCCACCGCCCCGGGGACCAACTACGAGCAGTACTTC.

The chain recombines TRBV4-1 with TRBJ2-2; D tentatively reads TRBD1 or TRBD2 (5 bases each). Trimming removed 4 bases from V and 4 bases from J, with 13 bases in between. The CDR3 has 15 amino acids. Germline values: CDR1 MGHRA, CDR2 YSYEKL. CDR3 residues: CASSPWGSSTGELFF. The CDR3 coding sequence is TGCGCCAGCAGCCCCTGGGGGAGTAGCACCGGGGAGCTGTTTTTT.

The CDR3 loop reads CSGKQGQETQYF. The CDR3 nucleotides read TGCAGCGGAAAACAGGGGCAAGAGACCCAGTACTTC. This chain uses TRBV29-1 with TRBJ2-5, with 7 positions matching TRBD1. Germline V gene sequence: CDR1 SQVTM, CDR2 ANQGSEA. J gave up 2 bases and V 7 bases, and 4 bases lay outside the gene matches. The CDR3 spans 12 residues.

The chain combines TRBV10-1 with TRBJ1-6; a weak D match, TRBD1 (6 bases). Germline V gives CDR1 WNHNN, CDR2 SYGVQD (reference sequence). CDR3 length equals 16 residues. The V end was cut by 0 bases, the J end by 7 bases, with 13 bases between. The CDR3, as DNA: TGCGCCAGCAGTGAGTCGGGGGGGGCCAGGAATTCACCCCTCCACTTT. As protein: CASSESGGARNSPLHF.

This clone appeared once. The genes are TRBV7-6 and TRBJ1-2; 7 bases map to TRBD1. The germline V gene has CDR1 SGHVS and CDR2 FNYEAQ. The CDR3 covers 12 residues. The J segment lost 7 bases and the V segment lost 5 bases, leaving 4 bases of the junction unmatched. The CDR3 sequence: CASSPHRGGYTF. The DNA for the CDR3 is TGTGCCAGCAGCCCCCACAGGGGTGGCTACACCTTC.

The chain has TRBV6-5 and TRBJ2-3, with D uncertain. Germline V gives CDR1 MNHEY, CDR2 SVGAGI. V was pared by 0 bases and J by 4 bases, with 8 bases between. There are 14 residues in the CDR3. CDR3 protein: CASSYSNVPDTQYF. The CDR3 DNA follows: TGTGCCAGCAGTTACTCGAACGTCCCAGATACGCAGTATTTT.

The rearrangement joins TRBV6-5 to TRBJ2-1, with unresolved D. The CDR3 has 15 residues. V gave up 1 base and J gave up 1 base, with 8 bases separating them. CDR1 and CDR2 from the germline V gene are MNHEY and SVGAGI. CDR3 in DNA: TGTGCCAGCAGTTACTTGACAACATCCTACAATGAGCAGTTCTTC. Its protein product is CASSYLTTSYNEQFF.

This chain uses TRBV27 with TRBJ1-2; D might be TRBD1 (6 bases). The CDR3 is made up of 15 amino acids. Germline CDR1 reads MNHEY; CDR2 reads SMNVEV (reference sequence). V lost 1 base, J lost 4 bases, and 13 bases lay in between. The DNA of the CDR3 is TGTGCCAGCAGTTTATTGGGGGTGGGGGCCTATGGCTACACCTTC. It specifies CASSLLGVGAYGYTF.

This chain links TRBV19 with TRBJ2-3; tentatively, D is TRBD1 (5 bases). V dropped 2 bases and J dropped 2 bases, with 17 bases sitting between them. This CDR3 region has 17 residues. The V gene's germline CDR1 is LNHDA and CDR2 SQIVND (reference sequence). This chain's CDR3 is CASSISPQGIITDTQYF. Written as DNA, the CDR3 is TGTGCCAGTAGTATATCCCCTCAGGGAATCATCACAGATACGCAGTATTTT. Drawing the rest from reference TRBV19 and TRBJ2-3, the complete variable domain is DGGITQSPKYLFRKEGQNVTLSCEQNLNHDAMYWYRQDPGQGLRLIYYSQIVNDFQKGDIAEGYSVSREKKESFPLTVTSAQKNPTAFYLCASSISPQGIITDTQYFGPGTRLTVL.

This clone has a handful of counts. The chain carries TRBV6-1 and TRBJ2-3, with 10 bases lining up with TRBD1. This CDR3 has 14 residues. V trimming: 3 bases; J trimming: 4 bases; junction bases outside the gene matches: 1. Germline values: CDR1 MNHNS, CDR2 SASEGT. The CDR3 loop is CASSEGQGPDTQYF. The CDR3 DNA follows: TGTGCCAGCAGTGAGGGACAGGGGCCAGATACGCAGTATTTT.